The sequence of this T cell receptor beta chain was determined in a study of shared clonotypes between healthy human individuals. The overall study: Donors had three CD4 naive, three CD4 memory, two CD8 naive and one CD8 memory plate apiece.

Genomic DNA of every subset was divided equally among multiple immunoSEQ plates. The assay was immunoSEQ multiplex PCR, and TCRdb's table has in-frame clones only and misses some. The data show 2.3 million or so clones, approximately 93% seen once. Germline loops: CDR1 SEHNR, CDR2 FQNEAQ (reference sequence). V was cut by 5 bases and J by 5 bases, with 9 bases left in between. The CDR3 spans 12 residues. The TCR originated in a man between 18 and 35 years old in good health. Some clones in this sample may be carry-over from other donors' samples. Input material: naive CD4+ T cells from PBMCs. This sample's subset: CD45RA+ positively selected. The J gene is TRBJ1-2, the V gene TRBV7-9; no firm D call. The CDR3 DNA is TGTGCCAGCAGCCTTGGGGAGTATGGCTACACCTTC. Translation: CASSLGEYGYTF.